This is a list of T cell receptor beta chains from one sample in a study of shared clonotypes between healthy human individuals. Profiled with immunoSEQ multiplex PCR; TCRdb holds only in-frame clones, not every one. The table lists about 2.4 million clones, over 85% of them singletons. Sequenced material: naive CD4+ T cells from PBMCs. These receptors came from a man between 18 and 35 years old in good health. Some clones in this sample may be carry-over from other donors' samples. Both conserved end residues are part of each CDR3. The D gene is left open where the match is weak. Clone size is given for some rows only: seen once, a few or many times, or a class if the clone is expanded.

D gene: .
V gene: TRBV11-2
J gene: TRBJ1-4
clone size: once
CDR3 protein: CASSLDWRGSGEKLLF
CDR3 DNA: TGTGCCAGCAGCTTAGATTGGAGGGGGAGTGGTGAAAAACTGCTTTTT

D gene: TRBD2
V gene: TRBV5-1
J gene: TRBJ2-3
clone size: .
CDR3 protein: CASSLVMGGRDTQYF
CDR3 DNA: TGCGCCAGCAGCTTGGTTATGGGAGGGAGGGATACGCAGTATTTT

D gene: .
V gene: TRBV21-1
J gene: TRBJ2-3
clone size: .
CDR3 protein: CASNPREWIADTQYF
CDR3 DNA: TGTGCCAGCAACCCGAGGGAATGGATAGCAGATACGCAGTATTTT

D gene: .
V gene: TRBV30
J gene: TRBJ1-5
clone size: .
CDR3 protein: CAWSVQRTSGNQPQHF
CDR3 DNA: TGTGCCTGGAGTGTACAACGTACGTCGGGCAATCAGCCCCAGCATTTT

D gene: .
V gene: TRBV5-1
J gene: TRBJ2-1
clone size: .
CDR3 protein: CASSYQGRESSYNEQFF
CDR3 DNA: TGCGCCAGCAGCTACCAGGGCAGGGAGAGCTCCTACAATGAGCAGTTCTTC

D gene: .
V gene: TRBV7-8
J gene: TRBJ1-4
clone size: .
CDR3 protein: CATRRGVDEKLFF
CDR3 DNA: TGTGCCACCCGTCGAGGAGTGGATGAAAAACTGTTTTTT

D gene: .
V gene: TRBV2
J gene: TRBJ1-5
clone size: .
CDR3 protein: CASGWGAREQPQHF
CDR3 DNA: TGTGCCAGCGGGTGGGGGGCCCGTGAACAGCCCCAGCATTTT

D gene: TRBD1
V gene: TRBV10-1
J gene: TRBJ2-7
clone size: .
CDR3 protein: CATSQGGEQYF
CDR3 DNA: TGCGCCACCTCACAGGGGGGCGAGCAGTACTTC

D gene: .
V gene: TRBV28
J gene: TRBJ1-2
clone size: .
CDR3 protein: CASSLGTSLGYGYTF
CDR3 DNA: TGTGCCAGCAGTTTAGGGACGAGCCTAGGGTATGGCTACACCTTC

D gene: TRBD1
V gene: TRBV6-5
J gene: TRBJ1-6
clone size: .
CDR3 protein: CASRKGTANNSPLHF
CDR3 DNA: TGTGCCAGCAGGAAGGGGACAGCTAATAATTCACCCCTCCACTTT

D gene: TRBD1
V gene: TRBV29-1
J gene: TRBJ1-6
clone size: .
CDR3 protein: CSVRTGDSPLHF
CDR3 DNA: TGCAGCGTCCGGACAGGGGATTCACCCCTCCACTTT

D gene: TRBD1
V gene: TRBV5-1
J gene: TRBJ2-3
clone size: .
CDR3 protein: CASSLLGQETTDTQYF
CDR3 DNA: TGCGCCAGCAGCTTGCTGGGACAGGAGACCACAGATACGCAGTATTTT

D gene: TRBD1
V gene: TRBV28
J gene: TRBJ1-2
clone size: .
CDR3 protein: CASRTGTVTYGYTF
CDR3 DNA: TGTGCCAGCAGGACCGGGACAGTTACCTATGGCTACACCTTC

D gene: .
V gene: TRBV28
J gene: TRBJ2-1
clone size: .
CDR3 protein: CASSAGGRRDNEQFF
CDR3 DNA: TGTGCCAGCAGCGCAGGTGGCCGGAGGGACAATGAGCAGTTCTTC

D gene: .
V gene: TRBV18
J gene: TRBJ1-4
clone size: .
CDR3 protein: CASSPRAGVEKLFF
CDR3 DNA: TGTGCCAGCTCACCCCGGGCCGGGGTGGAAAAACTGTTTTTT

D gene: .
V gene: TRBV5-4
J gene: TRBJ2-3
clone size: .
CDR3 protein: CASSPGRDTQYF
CDR3 DNA: TGTGCCAGCAGCCCCGGACGGGATACGCAGTATTTT

D gene: .
V gene: TRBV27
J gene: TRBJ2-1
clone size: .
CDR3 protein: CASSFRRGLDNEQFF
CDR3 DNA: TGTGCCAGCAGTTTTCGGCGGGGGCTAGACAATGAGCAGTTCTTC

D gene: .
V gene: TRBV5-6
J gene: TRBJ1-1
clone size: few
CDR3 protein: CASSWAAGAHTEAFF
CDR3 DNA: TGTGCCAGCAGCTGGGCTGCGGGGGCGCACACTGAAGCTTTCTTT